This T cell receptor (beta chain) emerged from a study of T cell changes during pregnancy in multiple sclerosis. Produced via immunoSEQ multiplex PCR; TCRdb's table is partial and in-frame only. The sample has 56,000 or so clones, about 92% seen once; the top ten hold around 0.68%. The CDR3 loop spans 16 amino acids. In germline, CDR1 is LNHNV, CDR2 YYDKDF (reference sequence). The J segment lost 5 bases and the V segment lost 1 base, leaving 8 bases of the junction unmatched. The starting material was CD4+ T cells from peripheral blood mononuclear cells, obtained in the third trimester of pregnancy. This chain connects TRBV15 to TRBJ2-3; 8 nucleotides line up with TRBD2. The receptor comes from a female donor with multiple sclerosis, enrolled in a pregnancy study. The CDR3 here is CATSRVPRLAKDTQYF. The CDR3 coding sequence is TGTGCCACCAGCAGAGTCCCGAGACTAGCGAAAGATACGCAGTATTTT.